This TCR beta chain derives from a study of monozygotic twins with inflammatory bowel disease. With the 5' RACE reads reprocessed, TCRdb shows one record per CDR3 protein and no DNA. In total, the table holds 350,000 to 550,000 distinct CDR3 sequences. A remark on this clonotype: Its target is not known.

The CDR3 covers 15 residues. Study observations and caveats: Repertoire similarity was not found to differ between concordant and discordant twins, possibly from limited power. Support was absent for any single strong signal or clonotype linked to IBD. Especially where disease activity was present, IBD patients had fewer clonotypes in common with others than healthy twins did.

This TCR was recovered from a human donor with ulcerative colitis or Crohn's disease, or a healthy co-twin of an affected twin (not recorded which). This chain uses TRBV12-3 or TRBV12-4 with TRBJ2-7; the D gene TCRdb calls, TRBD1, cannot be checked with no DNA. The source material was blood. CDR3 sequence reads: CASSLQGTDAYEQYF.